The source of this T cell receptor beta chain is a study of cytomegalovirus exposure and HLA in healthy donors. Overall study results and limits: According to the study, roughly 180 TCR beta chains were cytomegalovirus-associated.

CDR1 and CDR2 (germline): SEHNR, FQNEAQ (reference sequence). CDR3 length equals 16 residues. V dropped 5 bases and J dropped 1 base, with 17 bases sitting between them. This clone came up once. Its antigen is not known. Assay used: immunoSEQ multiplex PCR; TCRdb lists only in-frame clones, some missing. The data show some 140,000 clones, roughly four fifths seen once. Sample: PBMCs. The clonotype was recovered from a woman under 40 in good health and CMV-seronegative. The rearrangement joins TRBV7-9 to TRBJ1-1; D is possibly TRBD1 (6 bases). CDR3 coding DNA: TGTGCCAGCAGCCCCCCGAGGGGGACGGGGAACACTGAAGCTTTCTTT. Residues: CASSPPRGTGNTEAFF. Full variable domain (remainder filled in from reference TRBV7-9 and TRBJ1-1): DTGVSQNPRHKITKRGQNVTFRCDPISEHNRLYWYRQTLGQGPEFLTYFQNEAQLEKSRLLSDRFSAERPKGSFSTLEIQRTEQGDSAMYLCASSPPRGTGNTEAFFGQGTRLTVV.